The rows below give T cell receptor beta chains drawn from one sample of a study of T cell responses to AZD1222 COVID-19 vaccine. Method: immunoSEQ multiplex PCR; TCRdb's copy keeps in-frame clones and lacks some. The sample contains 60,000 to 75,000 clones, about 89% of which appear only once. The sequenced sample was peripheral blood, obtained 28 days after the second AZD1222 dose. These receptors originate from an adult who received the AZD1222 COVID-19 vaccine. Each CDR3 is given with its conserved first and last residue. A D gene is named only where the DNA matches it firmly. The listing skips clone size in some rows; elsewhere it reads once, few, many or a size class.

>.|14|TRBV4-1|.|TRBJ1-2
TGCGCCAGCAGCCAAGAGGCGGGGGCGAGGGGCTACACCTTC
CASSQEAGARGYTF
>.|15|TRBV6-2/TRBV6-3|.|TRBJ1-2
TGTGCCAGCAGTCCCAATTGGGGCACGGACTATGGCTACACCTTC
CASSPNWGTDYGYTF
>TRBD2|14|TRBV11-2|.|TRBJ2-5
TGTGCCAGCAGCCCAGCGGGAGTGGAGGAGACCCAGTACTTC
CASSPAGVEETQYF
>TRBD1|15|TRBV5-6|.|TRBJ2-7
TGTGCCAGCAGCTTGGGACAGGGTACGACCTACGAGCAGTACTTC
CASSLGQGTTYEQYF
>.|15|TRBV6-5|.|TRBJ1-2
TGTGCCAGCAGTCTCACCCATTGGTCCTCCTATGGCTACACCTTC
CASSLTHWSSYGYTF
>.|14|TRBV3-1/TRBV3-2|.|TRBJ1-4
TGTGCCAGCAACCAAGGCGGGGCGAGGGAAAAACTGTTTTTT
CASNQGGAREKLFF
>TRBD2|17|TRBV4-1|.|TRBJ2-3
TGCGCCAGCAGCCAAGATCGGCTAGCGGGAGCGGCAGATACGCAGTATTTT
CASSQDRLAGAADTQYF
>.|14|TRBV28|.|TRBJ1-2
TGTGCCAGCAGTTCGGGGGGCGCCGACTATGGCTACACCTTC
CASSSGGADYGYTF
>.|15|TRBV5-1|.|TRBJ2-1
TGCGCCAGCAGCTTGGGACCGGGAAGTAACAATGAGCAGTTCTTC
CASSLGPGSNNEQFF
>.|14|TRBV7-2|.|TRBJ1-1
TGTGCCAGCAGCTTAGGACCGAGGAACACTGAAGCTTTCTTT
CASSLGPRNTEAFF
>.|12|TRBV4-3|.|TRBJ2-3
TGCGCCAGCAGCTTTAGCACAGATACGCAGTATTTT
CASSFSTDTQYF
>.|15|TRBV11-3|.|TRBJ1-3
TGTGCCAGCAGCAAAGACAGCCTCTCTGGAAACACCATATATTTT
CASSKDSLSGNTIYF
>.|12|TRBV6-5|.|TRBJ2-7
TGTGCCGCCCAGTCAGCGGCCCTGGGGCAGTACTTC
CAAQSAALGQYF
>.|14|TRBV4-1|.|TRBJ1-5
TGCGCCAGCAGCCAAGAGTGGCAGGGTCAGCCCCAGCATTTT
CASSQEWQGQPQHF
>TRBD1|15|TRBV5-4|.|TRBJ2-7
TGTGCCAGCAGCTACGCCGGGACAGGATCCTACGAGCAGTACTTC
CASSYAGTGSYEQYF
>TRBD1|16|TRBV18|.|TRBJ2-3
TGTGCCAGCTCACGTATTAGGACAGGCAGCACAGATACGCAGTATTTT
CASSRIRTGSTDTQYF
>.|19|TRBV14|.|TRBJ2-6
TGTGCCAGTTCGAGAAACTTCGGGACAAATCACCCTGGGGCCAACGTCCTGACTTTC
CASSRNFGTNHPGANVLTF
>.|16|TRBV6-5|once|TRBJ2-6
TGTGCCAGCAGTTACTCGAGAGGGGCTGGGGCCAACGTCCTGACTTTC
CASSYSRGAGANVLTF
>.|11|TRBV12-3/TRBV12-4|.|TRBJ2-1
TGTGCCAGCAGTCTAAGGCATGAGCAGTTCTTC
CASSLRHEQFF
>.|13|TRBV5-1|few|TRBJ2-7
TGCGCCAGCAGCTTGGAAGGCCCCCTTGAGCAGTACTTC
CASSLEGPLEQYF
>.|13|TRBV29-1|.|TRBJ1-4
TGCAGCGTTCGGGCAGCTAGGAATGAAAAACTGTTTTTT
CSVRAARNEKLFF
>.|11|TRBV12-5|.|TRBJ1-1
TGTGCTAGTGGGGGGAGTTCCGAAGCTTTCTTT
CASGGSSEAFF
>TRBD1|14|TRBV5-1|.|TRBJ2-3
TGCGCCAGCAGAAGACAGGGGGGCACAGATACGCAGTATTTT
CASRRQGGTDTQYF
>TRBD2|14|TRBV6-2/TRBV6-3|.|TRBJ2-7
TGTGCCAGCAGTTGGAGTAGCGGGACCTACGAGCAGTACTTC
CASSWSSGTYEQYF
>.|15|TRBV19|.|TRBJ2-3
TGTGCCAGTAGCGTACAGCCGACTAGCACAGATACGCAGTATTTT
CASSVQPTSTDTQYF
>.|15|TRBV14|.|TRBJ1-6
TGTGCCAGCAGCCAAGAACGCTTGGATAATTCACCCCTCCACTTT
CASSQERLDNSPLHF
>.|13|TRBV11-2|.|TRBJ2-7
TGTGCCAGCCTAATTGCGGGCTCCTACGAGCAGTACTTC
CASLIAGSYEQYF
>.|15|TRBV7-2|.|TRBJ2-1
TGTGCCAGCAGCTTAGATACGGGCCCTTACAATGAGCAGTTCTTC
CASSLDTGPYNEQFF
>TRBD1|13|TRBV2|.|TRBJ2-1
TGTGCCAGCATGTCCAGGGGGTACAATGAGCAGTTCTTC
CASMSRGYNEQFF
>TRBD2|17|TRBV9|few|TRBJ2-1
TGTGCCAGCAGCGAAAGAGGGGTCGGGAGGGCCCCCAATGAGCAGTTCTTC
CASSERGVGRAPNEQFF
>.|16|TRBV7-8|.|TRBJ2-2
TGTGCCAGCAGCCCCCGGGGGGCCGCGGACACCGGGGAGCTGTTTTTT
CASSPRGAADTGELFF
>.|13|TRBV19|.|TRBJ2-1
TGTGCCAGTAGTATAATCCAGGGGAATGAGCAGTTCTTC
CASSIIQGNEQFF
>.|13|TRBV19|.|TRBJ1-1
TGTGCCAGTAGTTCCAGCATGAACACTGAAGCTTTCTTT
CASSSSMNTEAFF
>.|16|TRBV24-1|once|TRBJ2-3
TGTGCCACCAGTGGGGGGGCGCAGGGGTTAACAGATACGCAGTATTTT
CATSGGAQGLTDTQYF
>TRBD2|18|TRBV11-2|.|TRBJ2-2
TGTGCCAGCAGCTCCCGACTAGCGGGAGGGCCTTACACCGGGGAGCTGTTTTTT
CASSSRLAGGPYTGELFF
>.|15|TRBV4-3|.|TRBJ2-7
TGCGCCAGCAGCCAAGGGTCCAGCCGGGCCTACGAGCAGTACTTC
CASSQGSSRAYEQYF